This T cell receptor beta chain was profiled in a study of shared clonotypes between healthy human individuals. Study summary: Used for every donor were three CD4 naive, three CD4 memory, two CD8 naive and one CD8 memory plate. Findings and limits, study-wide: Four donors held about 5% of naive CD4 clonotypes in common.

V shed 6 bases and J 3 bases; nucleotides not matched to a gene: 8. Germline lookup yields CDR1 SGHDT and CDR2 YYEEEE. The CDR3 runs 14 residues. The donor cohort consisted entirely of Caucasian adults residing in Nashville, Tennessee. To note about this clone: Its specificity is not known.

Method: immunoSEQ multiplex PCR; TCRdb's copy keeps in-frame clones and lacks some. The sample lists around 2.1 million clones; approximately 96% were seen once. Sequenced material: naive CD4+ T cells sorted from blood. Subset noted: CD45RA+ positively selected. The chain employs TRBV5-6 and TRBJ1-1, with 7 bases that match TRBD1. This TCR derives from a man aged 18 to 30 in good health. The chain's CDR3 is CASTRQGLDTEAFF. The DNA for the CDR3 is TGTGCCAGCACCAGACAGGGTCTCGACACTGAAGCTTTCTTT.